This entry lists 9 T cell receptor beta chains sequenced from one sample in a study of shared clonotypes between healthy human individuals. This table comes from immunoSEQ multiplex PCR, and its TCRdb copy is limited to in-frame clones, with some not included. The sample lists around 2.5 million clones, roughly 93% occurring once. Source material: naive CD4+ T cells from PBMCs. As for subset: CD45RA+ positively selected. Receptor source: a man aged 18 to 29 in good health. Some clones in this sample may be carry-over from other donors' samples.

This chain links TRBV7-2 with TRBJ1-1; D unresolved. The CDR3 extends over 13 amino acids. Germline CDR1 is SGHTA and CDR2 is FQGNSA. V was trimmed by 5 bases and J by 4 bases, leaving 11 bases between them. In DNA form, the CDR3 reads TGTGCCAGCAGCGCGGCCGCGGCCACTGAAGCTTTCTTT. It yields the protein CASSAAAATEAFF.

This sequence joins TRBV6-5 and TRBJ2-1; 11 positions agree with TRBD2. CDR1 is MNHEY, CDR2 SVGAGI, per germline. After removal of 6 bases from V and 2 bases from J, the junction contained 3 bases not matched to a gene. This CDR3 has 15 residues. CDR3 coding DNA: TGTGCCAGCAGGATAGCGGGAGGGCCCTACAATGAGCAGTTCTTC. Translating it yields CASRIAGGPYNEQFF.

This clone was counted once. V and J are TRBV7-3 and TRBJ2-2; 10 positions match TRBD2. The V and J ends lost 0 bases and 6 bases, in that order; junction bases with no gene match: 7. The CDR3 length is 17 residues. The germline V gene has CDR1 SGHTA and CDR2 FQGTGA. CDR3 DNA sequence: TGTGCCAGCAGCTTAACTTCCACTAGCGGGATCGCCGGGGAGCTGTTTTTT. It is translated as CASSLTSTSGIAGELFF.

Comments on this clone: Other DNA sequences in this sample translate to the same CDR3. This chain joins TRBV19 and TRBJ2-7; D not certain. CDR3 size: 12 residues. Germline V gene data show CDR1 as LNHDA and CDR2 as SQIVND (reference sequence). V lost 1 base to trimming and J lost 2 bases, with 3 bases between them. This CDR3 reads CASSIGTYEQYF. In nucleotides, the CDR3 is TGTGCCAGTAGTATAGGGACCTACGAGCAGTACTTC.

Note on this clone: The identical CDR3 is also encoded by other nucleotide sequences in the sample. J is TRBJ2-5 and V is TRBV28; 11 bases map to TRBD1. Germline assignment: CDR1 MDHEN and CDR2 SYDVKM. Unmatched junction bases numbered 4, after V lost 8 bases and J lost 5 bases. CDR3 length: 13 amino acids. The CDR3 DNA sequence: TGTGCCAGCGGGACAGGGGGTAGGGAGACCCAGTACTTC. Protein: CASGTGGRETQYF.

The V and J genes are TRBV2 and TRBJ2-2; no reliable D call. Germline CDR1 is SNHLY and CDR2 is FYNNEI. V was clipped by 7 bases and J by 6 bases, with 12 bases between them. This CDR3 comprises 13 residues. The CDR3 region is CASKDTLPGELFF. CDR3 sequence (DNA): TGTGCCAGCAAAGACACGTTACCCGGGGAGCTGTTTTTT.

This clone has only one observation. J is TRBJ2-7 and V is TRBV5-4; 8 nucleotides align to TRBD1. Per the germline V gene, CDR1 is SGHNT and CDR2 is YYREEE (reference sequence). This CDR3 comprises 16 residues. After removal of 4 bases from V and 1 base from J, the junction contained 10 bases not matched to a gene. CDR3: CASSPTARTGSYEQYF. CDR3 DNA sequence: TGTGCCAGCAGCCCCACAGCCCGGACAGGGTCCTACGAGCAGTACTTC.

The chain carries TRBV28 and TRBJ2-6; 8 bases are shared with TRBD1. Per the germline V gene, CDR1 is MDHEN and CDR2 is SYDVKM. This CDR3 is built from 16 residues. J lost 2 bases, V lost 5 bases, and 5 bases had no gene match. CDR3: CASSVGQVTGANVLTF. The CDR3 DNA reads as TGTGCCAGCAGTGTGGGACAGGTTACTGGGGCCAACGTCCTGACTTTC.

J is TRBJ1-2 and V is TRBV29-1; D remains ambiguous. V lost 7 bases to trimming and J lost 2 bases, with 14 bases between them. Germline V lookup: CDR1 SQVTM, CDR2 ANQGSEA. The CDR3 covers 13 residues. CDR3: CSGREAVNYGYTF. The CDR3, as DNA: TGCAGCGGGCGGGAGGCTGTGAACTATGGCTACACCTTC.